This T cell receptor beta chain was identified in a study of blood T cells in healthy people across ages (dated by TCRdb to about 2015). Regarding the complete study: In model experiments, template switching captured roughly one uniquely barcoded TCR beta cDNA molecule for every two T cells. Age-related changes in TCR beta repertoire diversity were measured in the study by deep sequencing normalized with unique cDNA molecular identifiers. Four age groups were formed from the donors: young (average around 15 years), middle-aged (approximately 41), aged (around 62) and long-lived (about 80). To avoid experimental bias, donors of different ages were distributed randomly across sequencing lanes. For two donors (one aged 18 to 30 and one aged 80 or older), the study analyzed two additional independent replicas of 1 million unique cDNA reads from the same blood draw.

General conclusions and limits of the study: Observed TCR beta diversity per million T cells fell roughly linearly with age, and a significant reduction was already apparent by age roughly 40. Conclusive comparison of naive and antigen-experienced compartments was prevented by the profiling of bulk unsorted PBMCs. Total diversity estimates from one million sequenced T cells were considered lower bounds and underestimates. Observed TCR beta diversity correlated strongly with the percentage of naive T cells measured by flow cytometry. Compared with the aged group, the long-lived group had more naive CD4+ T cells, fewer expanded clones and increased TCR diversity, suggesting age selection. Donor CMV infection status was unknown, potentially confounding age-related changes in expanded clonotypes.

Receptor amplification or capture employed 5' RACE. Instrument on record: Illumina HiSeq 2500. A second PCR of roughly 7 to 12 cycles was run with a J-beta primer mix and a sample-barcoded 5' primer. Each TCR beta cDNA molecule received a unique molecular identifier from a template-switch 5' adaptor carrying 12 random nucleotides. Each sample yielded at least 2.5 million CDR3-containing paired-end reads. All of the RNA was converted into first-strand cDNA using the Mint cDNA synthesis kit, with a TRBC-specific oligonucleotide serving as the primer. Following uracil-DNA glycosylase treatment, all cDNA underwent a first 18-cycle PCR with the universal primers M1SS and BC2_uni_R. The authors' pipeline ran thus. For normalization, 1 million high-quality reads, each with a distinct molecular identifier, were randomly selected from each sample. Instead of being binned into consensus sequences, reads that shared molecular identifiers were thrown out. MiTCR, set to a Q25 quality threshold and the strictest error-elimination algorithm, was used for CDR3 identification, clonotype clustering and error correction. Lower-bound total TCR beta diversity was estimated with a nonparametric unseen species model using Euler transformation. Starting from the raw public reads, TCRdb applied fastp trimming at Q25, assembled clones with MiXCR and retained in-frame beta chains. All rows with the same CDR3 protein become a single entry with the most common DNA and genes. In this record, the V and J calls reflect TCRdb's handling and not the investigators' own analysis. A total of 790,000 or so distinct CDR3 sequences appear in this sample, about half of them only once. The ten biggest clones cover about a sixth of the sample.

Compared with germline, V lacks 3 bases and J lacks 2 bases; bases without a gene match: 11. The CDR3 sequence holds 18 residues, the cysteine and phenylalanine included. The CDR3 DNA has 54 bases and is translated from base 1. In the germline V gene, CDR1 corresponds to KGHDR and CDR2 to SFDVKD. For this clonotype: Its specific antigen is unknown. No much larger clone exists at a distance of one base, and base qualities are not known.

Donors were 40 or so systemically healthy Caucasian individuals from Russia aged roughly 6 to 100 years. Each donor gave ten milliliters of peripheral blood, collected into EDTA-treated Vacutainer tubes. Ficoll-Paque density-gradient centrifugation was used to isolate PBMCs, with at least 7 million obtained per sample. Trizol reagent was used to extract total RNA from PBMCs, with at least 6 micrograms per sample. The percentages of naive CD45RAhigh/CD27high T cells were determined by flow cytometry on a PBMC aliquot from every donor. This clonotype was obtained from an elderly man in good health. The V and J genes are TRBV24-1 and TRBJ2-1, with 8 bases in between that match TRBD2. Sequencing used blood. The sequenced DNA is TGTGCCACCAGTGATCCGGGACTAGATGCTAGGACCTACAATGAGCAGTTCTTC. This codes for CATSDPGLDARTYNEQFF.